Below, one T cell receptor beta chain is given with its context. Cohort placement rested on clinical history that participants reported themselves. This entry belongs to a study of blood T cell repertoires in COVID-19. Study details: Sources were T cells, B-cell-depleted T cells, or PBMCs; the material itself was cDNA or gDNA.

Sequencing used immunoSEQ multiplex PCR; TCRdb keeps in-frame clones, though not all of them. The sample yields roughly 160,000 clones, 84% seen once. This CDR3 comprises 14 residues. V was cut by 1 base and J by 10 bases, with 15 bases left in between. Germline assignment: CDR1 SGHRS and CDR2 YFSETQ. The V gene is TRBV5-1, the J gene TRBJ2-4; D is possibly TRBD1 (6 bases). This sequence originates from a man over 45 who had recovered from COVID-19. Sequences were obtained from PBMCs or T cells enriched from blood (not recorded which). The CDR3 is CASSLTGTQTIQYF. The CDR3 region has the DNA TGCGCCAGCAGCTTGACCGGGACACAAACAATTCAGTACTTC.